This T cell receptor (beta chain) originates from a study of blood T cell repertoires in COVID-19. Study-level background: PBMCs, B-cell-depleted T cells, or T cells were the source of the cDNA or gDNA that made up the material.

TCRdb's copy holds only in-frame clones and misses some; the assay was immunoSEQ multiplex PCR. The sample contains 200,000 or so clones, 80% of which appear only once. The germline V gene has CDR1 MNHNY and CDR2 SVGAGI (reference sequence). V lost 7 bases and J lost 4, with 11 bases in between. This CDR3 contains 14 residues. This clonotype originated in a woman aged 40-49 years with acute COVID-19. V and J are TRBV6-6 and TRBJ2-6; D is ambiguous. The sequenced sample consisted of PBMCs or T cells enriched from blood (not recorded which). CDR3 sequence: CASTHMAGANVLTF. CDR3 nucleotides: TGTGCCAGCACGCATATGGCAGGGGCCAACGTCCTGACTTTC.